Shown below are 31 T cell receptor beta chains from a single sample sequenced in a study of T cells in Graves' hyperthyroidism and ophthalmopathy. Regions amplified from RNA transcripts were the TCR beta CDR3 regions. During a first-round RT-PCR of the TCR CDR3, the HTBI primer set was used. In TCRdb, the multiplex PCR reads were re-called with MiXCR into one record per CDR3 protein. The sample has 400,000 to 600,000 distinct CDR3 sequences, roughly 16% seen once. Sequenced sample: blood. The receptors here all came from a woman aged 25 to 39 with Graves' ophthalmopathy.

The chain links TRBV7-2 to TRBJ1-5; unclear D gene. The CDR3 contains 15 residues. Germline CDR1 reads SGHTA; CDR2 reads FQGNSA. The germline V and J ends were trimmed by 5 bases and 2 bases, with 13 bases remaining between them. This chain's CDR3 is CASSLGSWGNQPQHF. The CDR3 DNA follows: TGTGCCAGCAGCCTGGGATCGTGGGGCAATCAGCCCCAGCATTTT.

There are a few counts of this clonotype. V gene TRBV20-1 combines with J gene TRBJ2-1, with 12 bases aligning to TRBD2. The germline V gene encodes CDR1 DFQATT and CDR2 SNEGSKA (reference sequence). This CDR3 spans 14 amino acids. Unmatched junction bases numbered 5, after V lost 2 bases and J lost 9 bases. The CDR3 region has the DNA TGCAGTGCTAGACCTAGCGGGAGGGCCCTTGAGCAGTTCTTC. It is translated as CSARPSGRALEQFF.

The table lists this clonotype with many counts. The chain joins TRBV30 to TRBJ2-5; maybe TRBD1 (6 bases). Between the trimmed V and J ends, which lost 3 bases and 5 bases, there was a span of 10 bases. The germline gives CDR1 GTSNPN, CDR2 SVGIG (reference sequence). CDR3 size: 12 residues. In nucleotides, the CDR3 is TGTGCCTGGAGAGGGGGAAGGGAGACCCAGTACTTC. Translation gives CAWRGGRETQYF.

Here the CDR3 reads CASGSGTVSYEQYF. CDR3 bases: TGTGCCAGCGGCAGCGGGACTGTCTCCTACGAGCAGTACTTC. The rearrangement links TRBV2 to TRBJ2-7, with TRBD2 matching over 7 bases. CDR1 SNHLY and CDR2 FYNNEI come from the germline V gene. Trimming removed 8 bases from V and 0 bases from J; junction bases left unmatched: 7. CDR3 size: 14 residues.

In its sample, this clonotype was seen many times. The rearrangement joins TRBV20-1 to TRBJ2-3; 7 nucleotides match TRBD2. V dropped 4 bases and J dropped 7; count of bases not matched to a gene: 11. This CDR3 is 14 amino acids long. Per germline, CDR1 DFQATT and CDR2 SNEGSKA (reference sequence). The CDR3 is CSAKVIGRTHTQYF. The CDR3 DNA is TGCAGTGCTAAAGTGATCGGGAGGACGCATACGCAGTATTTT.

The genes are TRBV6-2 or TRBV6-3 and TRBJ2-3, with TRBD2 identical over 13 bases. V trimming: 2 bases; J trimming: 3 bases; junction bases outside the gene matches: 5. The CDR3 loop spans 17 amino acids. Germline assignment: CDR1 MNHEY and CDR2 SVGEGT. This chain's CDR3 is CASSYPGLAGVTDTQYF. The CDR3 DNA sequence: TGTGCCAGCAGTTACCCTGGACTAGCGGGAGTGACAGATACGCAGTATTTT.

This clonotype was counted many times. The rearrangement links TRBV27 to TRBJ2-1; D is perhaps TRBD2 (6 bases). V lost 10 bases and J lost 0, with 13 bases in between. This CDR3 has 14 amino acids. CDR1 is MNHEY, CDR2 SMNVEV, per germline (reference sequence). The CDR3, as DNA: TGTGCCACCATAGCGGATCTCTCCTACAATGAGCAGTTCTTC. Translated: CATIADLSYNEQFF.

This clonotype was seen at least ten times. This rearrangement joins TRBV14 to TRBJ2-5, with D possibly matching TRBD1 (6 bases). The germline V and J ends were trimmed by 6 bases and 3 bases, with 17 bases remaining between them. Germline CDR1 is SGHDN and CDR2 is FVKESK. CDR3 length equals 15 residues. Here the CDR3 DNA reads TGTGCCAGCAGTCCCGGGACACAACTCGAAGAGACCCAGTACTTC. It codes for CASSPGTQLEETQYF.

This clonotype was counted between two and nine times. The genes are TRBV9 and TRBJ1-1; possibly TRBD1 for D (5 bases). Trimming took off 1 base at V and 7 bases at J, with 17 bases between the two ends. The germline V gene has CDR1 SGDLS and CDR2 YYNGEE. The CDR3 has 15 amino acids. CDR3 bases: TGTGCCAGCAGCGTACTTGACAGTCCCCAAAATGAAGCTTTCTTT. It specifies CASSVLDSPQNEAFF.

The V gene is TRBV28, the J gene TRBJ1-5; D is ambiguous. Germline V gene sequence: CDR1 MDHEN, CDR2 SYDVKM. CDR3 length: 15 amino acids. V lost 1 base, J lost 7 bases, and 14 bases lay in between. The CDR3 sequence: CASSLSPPAGQPQHF. The CDR3 region has the DNA TGTGCCAGCAGTTTATCCCCTCCCGCAGGCCAGCCCCAGCATTTT. The full variable domain, its missing parts supplied by reference TRBV28 and TRBJ1-5, is DVKVTQSSRYLVKRTGEKVFLECVQDMDHENMFWYRQDPGLGLRLIYFSYDVKMKEKGDIPEGYSVSREKKERFSLILESASTNQTSMYLCASSLSPPAGQPQHFGDGTRLSIL.

In this sample, this clonotype turned up a few times. J is TRBJ2-7 and V is TRBV6-1; TRBD2 might be the D (6 bases). CDR3 length: 15 amino acids. The V gene lost 2 bases and the J gene lost 3 bases, with 14 bases spanning the gap. Looked up from germline, CDR1 is MNHNS and CDR2 is SASEGT. CDR3 DNA: TGTGCCAGCAGTGAAACCCCCGAAGCGGGCTACGAGCAGTACTTC. Protein: CASSETPEAGYEQYF.

This clonotype occurred a few times. This chain connects TRBV18 to TRBJ2-7, with D uncertain. Germline CDR1 KGHSH, CDR2 LQKENI. The CDR3 totals 14 residues. V lost 2 bases and J lost 3, with 11 bases in between. As DNA, the CDR3 is TGTGCCAGCTCACCAGTAGACCAGCTCTACGAGCAGTACTTC. Translating it yields CASSPVDQLYEQYF.

The table lists this clonotype with a few counts. The V gene is TRBV4-2, the J gene TRBJ2-4; D is ambiguous. With 0 bases removed from V and 15 bases from J, the gap between germline ends came to 21 bases. CDR1 and CDR2 (germline): LGHNA, YNFKEQ. This CDR3 contains 15 residues. CDR3: CASSQEPGPTLSMYF. Written as DNA, the CDR3 is TGTGCCAGCAGCCAAGAACCAGGTCCTACCCTATCTATGTACTTC.

In this sample, this clonotype turned up many times. J is TRBJ1-5 and V is TRBV7-8, with 7 bases lining up with TRBD1. Germline assignment: CDR1 SGHVS and CDR2 FQNEAQ. This CDR3 is 15 amino acids long. The ends lost 5 bases at V and 6 bases at J; junction bases unmatched: 10. CDR3 amino acids: CASSAGTVMGQPQHF. The DNA of the CDR3 is TGTGCCAGCAGCGCTGGGACAGTTATGGGTCAGCCCCAGCATTTT.

This clonotype was detected only a few times. The chain combines TRBV7-2 with TRBJ2-2, with D maybe TRBD1 (6 bases). CDR1 is SGHTA and CDR2 is FQGNSA in the germline V gene. With 1 base removed from V and 4 bases from J, the gap between germline ends came to 7 bases. CDR3 length equals 14 residues. The chain's CDR3 is CASSLEGGTGELFF. The CDR3 nucleotides read TGTGCCAGCAGCTTAGAAGGGGGCACCGGGGAGCTGTTTTTT.

The gene calls are TRBV2 and TRBJ1-2, with D perhaps TRBD1 (6 bases). V dropped 6 bases and J dropped 8 bases, with 22 bases sitting between them. The CDR3 is 15 amino acids. Germline lookup yields CDR1 SNHLY and CDR2 FYNNEI. This chain's CDR3 is CASRGRTVPSVGYTF. In nucleotides, the CDR3 is TGTGCCAGCAGGGGACGGACAGTGCCATCAGTCGGCTACACCTTC.

This clonotype was seen many times. The chain employs TRBV7-2 and TRBJ2-7; 7 bases fit TRBD1. Germline-derived CDR1 and CDR2 are SGHTA and FQGNSA. The CDR3 totals 14 residues. V trimming: 5 bases; J trimming: 6 bases; junction bases outside the gene matches: 10. DNA of the CDR3: TGTGCCAGCAGCACCTTGCGAACAGGGGCCGAGCAGTACTTC. The encoded protein is CASSTLRTGAEQYF. The entire variable domain, with the rest obtained from reference TRBV7-2 and TRBJ2-7, is as follows: GAGVSQSPSNKVTEKGKDVELRCDPISGHTALYWYRQSLGQGLEFLIYFQGNSAPDKSGLPSDRFSAERTGGSVSTLTIQRTQQEDSAVYLCASSTLRTGAEQYFGPGTRLTVT.

The chain carries TRBV18 and TRBJ1-6, with 10 bases aligning to TRBD1. The trim removed 3 bases at V and 8 bases at J, leaving 7 bases unmatched. The CDR3 runs to 16 residues. Looked up from germline, CDR1 is KGHSH and CDR2 is LQKENI. The CDR3 here is CASSPRDRGSDSPLHF. In DNA form, the CDR3 reads TGTGCCAGCTCACCCCGGGACAGGGGTTCCGATTCACCCCTCCACTTT.

This clonotype was observed many times. This chain connects TRBV11-1 to TRBJ2-1; D unresolved. Per germline, CDR1 SGHAT and CDR2 FQDESV (reference sequence). Trimming took off 5 bases at V and 7 bases at J, with 18 bases between the two ends. The CDR3 consists of 15 residues. The CDR3 coding sequence is TGTGCCAGCAGCCCACGGGCGGCCTTTATTAATGAGCAGTTCTTC. Translation: CASSPRAAFINEQFF. Full variable domain (rest looked up from reference TRBV11-1 and TRBJ2-1): EAEVAQSPRYKITEKSQAVAFWCDPISGHATLYWYRQILGQGPELLVQFQDESVVDDSQLPKDRFSAERLKGVDSTLKIQPAELGDSAMYLCASSPRAAFINEQFFGPGTRLTVL.

This clonotype was observed at least ten times. This chain uses TRBV12-3 or TRBV12-4 with TRBJ2-2; D is uncertain. This CDR3 spans 17 amino acids. V was clipped by 5 bases and J by 6 bases, with 22 bases between them. CDR3 sequence: CASSKPLHALAAGELFF. CDR3 coding DNA: TGTGCCAGCAGTAAGCCCCTCCACGCCTTGGCTGCCGGGGAGCTGTTTTTT.

The rearrangement joins TRBV7-6 to TRBJ2-7, with 11 bases matching TRBD2. Trimming removed 3 bases from V and 7 bases from J; junction bases left unmatched: 8. Germline V gene data show CDR1 as SGHVS and CDR2 as FNYEAQ. The CDR3 sequence is 15 residues long. Here the CDR3 reads CASSFKASGRWEQYF. CDR3 coding DNA: TGTGCCAGCAGCTTCAAGGCTAGCGGGAGGTGGGAGCAGTACTTC.

This clonotype was observed a handful of times. This rearrangement joins TRBV12-5 to TRBJ1-5; D is ambiguous. The CDR3 runs to 16 residues. Germline CDR1 reads LGHNT; CDR2 reads FRNRAP. Trimming left V 2 bases short and J 5 bases short, with 16 bases between. CDR3 DNA sequence: TGTGCTAGTGGTTTGCCTCGGTCTAGGACGGATCAGCCCCAGCATTTT. Protein sequence: CASGLPRSRTDQPQHF.

The sample holds many counts of this clonotype. This rearrangement joins TRBV2 to TRBJ2-3; D not certain. Germline V lookup: CDR1 SNHLY, CDR2 FYNNEI. The V end lost 3 bases, the J end lost 7 bases, and 8 bases lay between the germline ends. The CDR3 extends over 12 amino acids. The CDR3 is CASSDMGNTQYF. The CDR3 DNA sequence: TGTGCCAGCAGTGACATGGGGAATACGCAGTATTTT. The whole variable domain, filled in from reference TRBV2 and TRBJ2-3, reads EPEVTQTPSHQVTQMGQEVILRCVPISNHLYFYWYRQILGQKVEFLVSFYNNEISEKSEIFDDQFSVERPDGSNFTLKIRSTKLEDSAMYFCASSDMGNTQYFGPGTRLTVL.

This clonotype was picked up many times. The gene calls are TRBV28 and TRBJ2-5, with 7 bases matching TRBD1. Germline assignment: CDR1 MDHEN and CDR2 SYDVKM. Trimming cost V 8 bases and J 4 bases; bases outside gene matches: 10. The CDR3 is 14 residues long. The DNA of the CDR3 is TGTGCCAGCGGAAGAACAGGGGTCCGAGAGACCCAGTACTTC. It yields the protein CASGRTGVRETQYF. Combining the CDR3 with reference TRBV28 and TRBJ2-5 gives the whole variable domain DVKVTQSSRYLVKRTGEKVFLECVQDMDHENMFWYRQDPGLGLRLIYFSYDVKMKEKGDIPEGYSVSREKKERFSLILESASTNQTSMYLCASGRTGVRETQYFGPGTRLLVL.

Many counts were recorded for this clonotype. This CDR3 is CASSEEGPNQPQHF. CDR3 in DNA: TGTGCCAGCAGTGAAGAGGGACCCAATCAGCCCCAGCATTTT. This sequence joins TRBV2 and TRBJ1-5; D might be TRBD1 (5 bases). CDR3 length: 14 residues. Germline V gene sequence: CDR1 SNHLY, CDR2 FYNNEI. Trimming took off 1 base at V and 3 bases at J, with 7 bases between the two ends.

The chain has TRBV7-3 and TRBJ2-2; D perhaps matches TRBD1 (6 bases). The V gene lost 5 bases and the J gene lost 4 bases, with 14 bases spanning the gap. Germline values: CDR1 SGHTA, CDR2 FQGTGA. There are 15 residues in the CDR3. This chain's CDR3 is CASSPQTGSTGELFF. In nucleotides, the CDR3 is TGTGCCAGCAGCCCCCAAACAGGGTCCACCGGGGAGCTGTTTTTT.

Notes on this clonotype: A read error may account for a junction end that differs from germline. V usage is TRBV7-8 and J usage is TRBJ2-5; 11 bases fit TRBD1. Germline V CDR1 and CDR2: SGHVS, FQNEAQ. This CDR3 comprises 16 residues. The CDR3 DNA follows: TGTACCAGCAGCTTTACCGGGACAGGGGGTCGGGAGACCCAGTACTTC. Its protein product is CTSSFTGTGGRETQYF.

This clonotype came up many times. J is TRBJ1-1 and V is TRBV28, with D perhaps TRBD1 (5 bases). The ends were cut back, 3 bases at V and 2 bases at J, with 16 bases in the middle. Germline V lookup: CDR1 MDHEN, CDR2 SYDVKM. This CDR3 is 16 amino acids long. The CDR3: CASSFPGAELNTEAFF. CDR3 coding DNA: TGTGCCAGCAGTTTTCCTGGGGCAGAATTAAACACTGAAGCTTTCTTT.

V and J are TRBV15 and TRBJ2-1; TRBD1 aligns across 7 bases. This CDR3 contains 15 residues. J lost 4 bases, V lost 3 bases, and 6 bases had no gene match. Germline CDR1 is LNHNV and CDR2 is YYDKDF (reference sequence). CDR3 amino acids: CATSSPGTVYNEQFF. CDR3 coding DNA: TGTGCCACCAGCAGCCCCGGGACAGTTTACAATGAGCAGTTCTTC.

Concerning this clonotype itself: It may be a read error: a sequence one base away is much more abundant. The rearrangement joins TRBV5-1 to TRBJ2-7; TRBD2 matches 14 bases. This CDR3 contains 14 residues. The J segment lost 6 bases and the V segment lost 6 bases, leaving 5 bases of the junction unmatched. CDR1 and CDR2 (germline): SGHRS, YFSETQ. CDR3: CASTLGTSGSEQYF. The CDR3 DNA sequence: TGCGCCAGCACCCTCGGGACTAGCGGGAGCGAGCAGTACTTC.

Many counts were recorded for this clonotype. The V gene is TRBV2, the J gene TRBJ1-2; the D gene is possibly TRBD1 (5 bases). Germline loops: CDR1 SNHLY, CDR2 FYNNEI. Trimming took off 6 bases at V and 4 bases at J, with 21 bases between the two ends. This CDR3 region has 16 residues. This CDR3 is CASSPPGSGGIYGYTF. The CDR3 DNA reads as TGTGCCAGCAGCCCCCCGGGTAGCGGGGGGATCTATGGCTACACCTTC. The full variable domain, completed using reference TRBV2 and TRBJ1-2, is EPEVTQTPSHQVTQMGQEVILRCVPISNHLYFYWYRQILGQKVEFLVSFYNNEISEKSEIFDDQFSVERPDGSNFTLKIRSTKLEDSAMYFCASSPPGSGGIYGYTFGSGTRLTVV.